This paragraph covers one T cell receptor beta chain sequence. No antigen is known for it. This sample stems from a study of graft-versus-host responses after intestinal transplantation. Study background: Grafts that recipients had were multivisceral, liver-intestinal, or isolated intestinal transplants. Anti-thymocyte globulin induction, then tacrolimus and steroids for approximately 3 years, went to all recipients. Study-wide results and limits: Allograft graft-versus-host to host-versus-graft clonal ratios ran high in patients with graft-donor T cell macrochimerism. Some GvH clones were seen earlier in gut or blood, suggesting intestinal origin.

The V and J ends lost 6 bases and 0 bases respectively, with 5 bases between them. The CDR3 is 12 residues long. Germline lookup yields CDR1 MNHNY and CDR2 SVGAGI (reference sequence). Libraries were prepared by immunoSEQ multiplex PCR; TCRdb keeps only in-frame clonotypes and omits some of them. The sample has 50,000 to 75,000 clones, approximately 94% seen once; the top ten hold more than 0.3%. The clonotype comes from a human donor who was the organ donor for an intestinal transplant. The V and J genes are TRBV6-6 and TRBJ1-1; D gene uncertain. The starting material was unstimulated CD4+ T cells sorted from spleen or lymph node cells, obtained before transplant. CDR3 amino acids: CASRVMNTEAFF. The CDR3 DNA follows: TGTGCCAGCAGAGTAATGAACACTGAAGCTTTCTTT.